A single sample is the source of the 24 T cell receptor beta chains below, sequenced in a study of cytomegalovirus exposure and HLA in healthy donors. PCR amplification relied on 60 Vbeta primers (plus 13 Jbeta primers). TCRdb's copy holds only in-frame clones and misses some; the assay was immunoSEQ multiplex PCR. The profile covers 130,000 or so clones, with 75% appearing a single time and 3.3% taken by the ten largest. The sequenced material came from PBMCs. These receptors came from a man aged 35 to 55 in good health and CMV-seronegative.

This chain connects TRBV19 to TRBJ2-5; the match to TRBD2 covers 9 bases. Trimming took 6 bases from V and 2 from J; bases not matched to a gene: 13. Germline CDR1 LNHDA, CDR2 SQIVND (reference sequence). The CDR3 runs to 17 residues. CDR3 sequence: CASSSSPLAGLQETQYF. CDR3 DNA sequence: TGTGCCAGTAGCTCCTCGCCCCTAGCGGGGCTACAAGAGACCCAGTACTTC. The variable domain in full, with the rest retrieved from reference TRBV19 and TRBJ2-5, is DGGITQSPKYLFRKEGQNVTLSCEQNLNHDAMYWYRQDPGQGLRLIYYSQIVNDFQKGDIAEGYSVSREKKESFPLTVTSAQKNPTAFYLCASSSSPLAGLQETQYFGPGTRLLVL.

Comment on this clone: Germline is not matched at one junction end, which may reflect a read error. V usage is TRBV6-1 and J usage is TRBJ1-1, with D possibly being TRBD1 (5 bases). This CDR3 has 15 amino acids. In germline, CDR1 is MNHNS, CDR2 SASEGT. The CDR3 loop reads CAGSAREGTNTEAFF. The CDR3 region has the DNA TGTGCCGGCAGTGCCCGGGAGGGGACCAACACTGAAGCTTTCTTT.

The rearrangement links TRBV5-1 to TRBJ1-6, with a possible D match to TRBD1 (5 bases). There are 15 residues in the CDR3. The V and J ends lost 6 bases and 7 bases respectively, with 17 bases between them. Per germline, CDR1 SGHRS and CDR2 YFSETQ. The CDR3 DNA is TGCGCCAGCACCAAGATAGGACAACTAAATTCACCCCTCCACTTT. Translated, it gives CASTKIGQLNSPLHF.

The chain links TRBV27 to TRBJ2-7, with TRBD2 matching 7 bases. The ends lost 2 bases at V and 2 bases at J; junction bases unmatched: 0. The CDR3 consists of 13 residues. Germline V CDR1 and CDR2: MNHEY, SMNVEV (reference sequence). The CDR3 coding sequence is TGTGCCAGCAGTTTAGGGAGGGCCTACGAGCAGTACTTC. As protein: CASSLGRAYEQYF.

Turning to this clone: The sample contains more than one DNA sequence encoding this CDR3. The rearrangement links TRBV6-8 to TRBJ2-7; D might be TRBD1 (7 bases). The germline V gene encodes CDR1 MNHGY and CDR2 SAAAGT. V dropped 5 bases and J dropped 4 bases, with 15 bases sitting between them. CDR3 length equals 14 residues. The CDR3 DNA follows: TGTGCCAGCAGTGCGCGGGACAGAAAGTACGAGCAGTACTTC. Translation: CASSARDRKYEQYF.

This chain uses TRBV11-1 with TRBJ2-5, with D possibly matching TRBD1 (6 bases). V lost 3 bases and J 5 bases, leaving 13 bases between the germline ends. This CDR3 has 14 amino acids. Germline CDR1 SGHAT, CDR2 FQDESV (reference sequence). CDR3 DNA: TGTGCCAGCAGCTTCAACAGGGCAGGCGAGACCCAGTACTTC. This translates into CASSFNRAGETQYF. The variable domain in full, with the rest retrieved from reference TRBV11-1 and TRBJ2-5, is EAEVAQSPRYKITEKSQAVAFWCDPISGHATLYWYRQILGQGPELLVQFQDESVVDDSQLPKDRFSAERLKGVDSTLKIQPAELGDSAMYLCASSFNRAGETQYFGPGTRLLVL.

The V and J genes are TRBV11-2 and TRBJ2-7; the D gene is possibly TRBD1 (6 bases). Trimming cost V 4 bases and J 5 bases, with 15 bases left between them. The germline gives CDR1 SGHAT, CDR2 FQNNGV. This CDR3 comprises 14 residues. The CDR3 loop is CASSSTGSSHEQYF. CDR3 coding DNA: TGTGCCAGCAGCTCGACAGGATCATCACACGAGCAGTACTTC. The variable domain in full, with the rest retrieved from reference TRBV11-2 and TRBJ2-7, is EAGVAQSPRYKIIEKRQSVAFWCNPISGHATLYWYQQILGQGPKLLIQFQNNGVVDDSQLPKDRFSAERLKGVDSTLKIQPAKLEDSAVYLCASSSTGSSHEQYFGPGTRLTVT.

As DNA, the CDR3 is TGCAGCGTTGAGTCTTCGGGGGGCGGTGAAAAACTGTTTTTT. Amino acid sequence: CSVESSGGGEKLFF. V and J are TRBV29-1 and TRBJ1-4, with a weak D call TRBD1 (6 bases). V lost 3 bases and J 7 bases, leaving 15 bases between the germline ends. CDR1 is SQVTM and CDR2 is ANQGSEA in the germline V gene. The CDR3 length is 14 residues.

In its sample, this clone was seen once. This sequence joins TRBV5-6 and TRBJ2-5; D possibly corresponds to TRBD2 (6 bases). Trimming took off 3 bases at V and 5 bases at J, with 14 bases between the two ends. The CDR3 is 14 residues long. The germline V gene has CDR1 SGHDT and CDR2 YYEEEE. CDR3 amino acids: CASSSTGEAETQYF. The CDR3 DNA reads TGTGCCAGCAGCTCGACGGGGGAGGCGGAGACCCAGTACTTC.

This rearrangement joins TRBV18 to TRBJ1-5, with a weak D call TRBD1 (5 bases). CDR3 length: 13 amino acids. V was clipped by 0 bases and J by 6 bases, with 6 bases between them. Germline values: CDR1 KGHSH, CDR2 LQKENI. In DNA, the CDR3 is TGTGCCAGCTCACCACCAGGGGTTCAGCCCCAGCATTTT. Its translation is CASSPPGVQPQHF.

This chain connects TRBV5-6 to TRBJ2-5, with 7 bases fitting TRBD1. The CDR3 covers 15 residues. Germline CDR1 reads SGHDT; CDR2 reads YYEEEE. The V and J ends lost 2 bases and 4 bases, in that order; junction bases with no gene match: 8. CDR3 bases: TGTGCCAGCAGCTTTCCGACAGGGACCCCAGAGACCCAGTACTTC. Translating gives CASSFPTGTPETQYF.

This clone was counted once. The chain has TRBV11-3 and TRBJ2-2; TRBD1 is a possible D gene (5 bases). The CDR3 is 14 amino acids. V was cut by 5 bases and J by 1 base, with 8 bases left in between. Germline loops: CDR1 SGHNT, CDR2 YENEEA. The CDR3 loop is CASSLQGNTGELFF. In DNA form, the CDR3 reads TGTGCCAGCAGCCTTCAGGGGAACACCGGGGAGCTGTTTTTT.

The CDR3 DNA is TGTGCCAGCAGTTACACGAAACAGGGGCACGAGCAGTACTTC. This encodes CASSYTKQGHEQYF. The rearrangement joins TRBV6-5 to TRBJ2-7; 7 nucleotides align to TRBD1. With V trimmed by 2 bases and J by 5 bases, 6 bases remained unmatched. The CDR3 covers 14 residues. Looked up from germline, CDR1 is MNHEY and CDR2 is SVGAGI.

The rearrangement joins TRBV28 to TRBJ2-5; TRBD1 matches 8 bases. CDR1 is MDHEN, CDR2 SYDVKM, per germline. The V and J ends lost 6 bases and 5 bases, in that order; junction bases with no gene match: 5. The CDR3 length is 13 residues. The CDR3, as DNA: TGTGCCAGCAGCCTCAGGGGGCAGGAGACCCAGTACTTC. Protein: CASSLRGQETQYF.

This chain links TRBV4-2 with TRBJ1-2; 8 positions agree with TRBD1. The CDR3 is 17 amino acids. Germline CDR1 LGHNA, CDR2 YNFKEQ. The V segment lost 2 bases and the J segment 2 bases; nucleotides outside the gene matches: 10. In nucleotides, the CDR3 is TGTGCCAGCAGCCAACTAAAAAGGACAGGGCGAAACTATGGCTACACCTTC. It yields the protein CASSQLKRTGRNYGYTF.

This clone has at least ten counts. This chain connects TRBV27 to TRBJ2-7; TRBD2 matches 11 bases. The V segment lost 6 bases and the J segment 6 bases; nucleotides outside the gene matches: 7. The CDR3 is 14 amino acids. Germline CDR1 MNHEY, CDR2 SMNVEV (reference sequence). CDR3 amino acids: CASSFTSGGFEQYF. The CDR3 DNA follows: TGTGCCAGCAGCTTTACTAGCGGGGGCTTCGAGCAGTACTTC.

This clone was found many times. The chain couples TRBV5-4 to TRBJ2-7, with 8 bases aligning to TRBD1. This CDR3 region has 13 residues. Trimming took 4 bases from V and 5 from J; bases not matched to a gene: 5. Germline CDR1 is SGHNT and CDR2 is YYREEE (reference sequence). The CDR3 reads CASSPDRAHEQYF. DNA for the CDR3: TGTGCCAGCAGCCCGGACAGGGCCCACGAGCAGTACTTC. The full variable domain, rest sourced from reference TRBV5-4 and TRBJ2-7, is ETGVTQSPTHLIKTRGQQVTLRCSSQSGHNTVSWYQQALGQGPQFIFQYYREEENGRGNFPPRFSGLQFPNYSSELNVNALELDDSALYLCASSPDRAHEQYFGPGTRLTVT.

The rearrangement uses TRBV10-1 and TRBJ1-5, with 7 bases that match TRBD1. The germline gives CDR1 WNHNN, CDR2 SYGVQD (reference sequence). There are 18 residues in the CDR3. The J segment lost 3 bases and the V segment lost 3 bases, leaving 14 bases of the junction unmatched. The chain's CDR3 is CASSEAGGDKDFNQPQHF. DNA of the CDR3: TGCGCCAGCAGTGAAGCAGGGGGTGACAAAGATTTCAATCAGCCCCAGCATTTT.

The genes are TRBV7-8 and TRBJ2-3, with TRBD1 as a possible D gene (5 bases). This CDR3 contains 16 residues. Trimming removed 1 base from V and 2 bases from J, with 13 bases in between. Germline V lookup: CDR1 SGHVS, CDR2 FQNEAQ. The CDR3 protein is CASSLEAGWNTDTQYF. CDR3 nucleotide sequence: TGTGCCAGCAGCTTAGAGGCAGGGTGGAACACAGATACGCAGTATTTT. The variable domain in full, with the rest retrieved from reference TRBV7-8 and TRBJ2-3, is GAGVSQSPRYKVAKRGQDVALRCDPISGHVSLFWYQQALGQGPEFLTYFQNEAQLDKSGLPSDRFFAERPEGSVSTLKIQRTQQEDSAVYLCASSLEAGWNTDTQYFGPGTRLTVL.

This rearrangement joins TRBV7-2 to TRBJ1-1, with D maybe TRBD1 (6 bases). The V gene's germline CDR1 is SGHTA and CDR2 FQGNSA. V was cut by 1 base and J by 8 bases, with 8 bases left in between. The CDR3 spans 12 residues. This CDR3 reads CASSLVTGEAFF. CDR3 coding DNA: TGTGCCAGCAGCTTAGTAACAGGGGAAGCTTTCTTT.

This clone was counted only a few times. J is TRBJ1-1 and V is TRBV6-1, with D tentatively TRBD1 (6 bases). Germline CDR1 is MNHNS and CDR2 is SASEGT. This CDR3 is built from 15 residues. V was shortened by 6 bases and J by 1 base, with 15 bases between the two germline ends. CDR3 loop: CASRSGGLGNTEAFF. CDR3 nucleotides: TGTGCCAGCAGGTCGGGGGGCCTCGGGAACACTGAAGCTTTCTTT.

In its sample, this clone was seen once. This chain links TRBV2 with TRBJ2-3, with D uncertain. Germline CDR1 and CDR2: SNHLY and FYNNEI. CDR3 length: 13 amino acids. V lost 3 bases to trimming and J lost 7 bases, with 11 bases between them. This chain's CDR3 is CASSDGGGYTQYF. The CDR3 DNA sequence: TGTGCCAGCAGTGATGGCGGTGGTTATACGCAGTATTTT.

This chain joins TRBV5-1 and TRBJ2-1; 9 positions match TRBD1. V trimming: 0 bases; J trimming: 8 bases; junction bases outside the gene matches: 15. Germline lookup yields CDR1 SGHRS and CDR2 YFSETQ. The CDR3 consists of 18 residues. CDR3 region: CASSLATSGTGSTDEQFF. The CDR3 region has the DNA TGCGCCAGCAGCTTGGCGACCTCCGGGACAGGGTCAACAGATGAGCAGTTCTTC.

The chain carries TRBV7-2 and TRBJ2-6; TRBD1 might be the D (5 bases). V lost 5 bases and J lost 1, with 9 bases in between. The CDR3 spans 15 residues. In germline, CDR1 is SGHTA, CDR2 FQGNSA. CDR3: CASSPTVSGANVLTF. CDR3 bases: TGTGCCAGCAGCCCGACAGTGTCTGGGGCCAACGTCCTGACTTTC. Together with reference TRBV7-2 and TRBJ2-6, the CDR3 gives the full variable domain: GAGVSQSPSNKVTEKGKDVELRCDPISGHTALYWYRQSLGQGLEFLIYFQGNSAPDKSGLPSDRFSAERTGGSVSTLTIQRTQQEDSAVYLCASSPTVSGANVLTFGAGSRLTVL.